This T cell receptor (beta chain) emerged from a study of OX40 agonist ivuxolimab in advanced cancers. The protocol was immunoSEQ multiplex PCR, while the TCRdb copy is restricted to in-frame clones and leaves out a portion. The data contain under 85,000 clones, 85% to 90% of them singletons. CDR3 length equals 17 residues. Trimming shortened V by 0 bases and J by 1 base, and 12 bases separated the two germline ends. The germline CDR1 and CDR2 sequences are KGHSH and LQKENI. The source was CD4+ or CD8+ T cells sorted from blood, collected in a trial of the OX40 agonist ivuxolimab. This chain connects TRBV18 to TRBJ2-2; TRBD2 is a possible D gene (5 bases). This TCR was sampled from an adult with an advanced solid tumor such as melanoma, head and neck, liver or kidney cancer. The CDR3 coding sequence is TGTGCCAGCTCACCACCTCTTGGGGAGTTGAACACCGGGGAGCTGTTTTTT. Its protein is CASSPPLGELNTGELFF.